This TCR beta chain was recovered during a study of T cells in Graves' hyperthyroidism and ophthalmopathy (dated 2019 in TCRdb). Broadly, across the study: A discovery cohort of about a hundred patients, 43 with Graves' ophthalmopathy and approximately 55 with stable Graves' hyperthyroidism, was used to find distinguishing TCR V-J signatures. Thyroid tissue and blood T-cell repertoires from several Graves' hyperthyroidism patients were also compared in the study. Following sampling, methimazole starting at 30 mg daily was given to hyperthyroidism patients, and high-dose intravenous methylprednisolone was given to ophthalmopathy patients. The 95 to 100 discovery patients were randomly divided into training and test sets at a 7:3 ratio. The paper reports TCR Vbeta CDR3 sequencing of over 130 peripheral blood samples: approximately 41 ophthalmopathy, about 75 hyperthyroidism and approximately 17 progressor patients. Prospective prediction of ophthalmopathy was tested in an independent validation cohort consisting of some 19 hyperthyroidism patients and around 16 patients who later progressed to ophthalmopathy.

There are a few counts of this clonotype. It has no known antigen specificity. It may be a read error: a sequence one base away is much more abundant. The TCR beta CDR3 regions were amplified from RNA transcripts. For the first round of RT-PCR on the TCR CDR3, the HTBI primer set was used together with the Qiagen OneStep RT-PCR kit. Libraries were constructed in a second round of multiplex PCR, after which size selection and purification were carried out. Libraries were sequenced paired-end with 100 bp reads on an Illumina HiSeq2000. As for the original processing: Raw data were processed with SOAPnuke, discarding reads with adapters, uncalled bases, mean Phred below 15, or no exact constant-primer or identifier match. High-quality paired reads were merged using COPE v1.2.5, and each unique nucleotide sequence was defined as a clonotype. MiTCR v1.1 was used to align the clonotypes against IMGT TRBV, TRBD and TRBJ reference segments. Analysis was restricted to V-J combinations with a frequency above 0.0001, which covered 99.2% of repertoires. A TCS score was defined as the ratio of F50 (clonal expansion) to E x V (chaos), with BLOSUM62-based TCRdist applied between CDR3 peptides within each V-J. Welch's t-statistics and random forest reduced 450 to 600 V-J features to 13, which were used in a naive Bayes classifier (R e1071). Thyroid-blood repertoire similarity was quantified with the Morisita-Horn index. TCRdb applied fastp at Q25 and MiXCR to the public reads, then kept only in-frame beta chains. When rows share a CDR3 protein, they turn into one entry using the most common DNA and genes. TCRdb, not the authors, supplied the V and J calls. For this sample the table gives roughly 500,000 distinct CDR3 sequences, of which around 42% were detected only once. The ten most abundant clones make up around 20% of the sample.

The cysteine opens and the phenylalanine closes a CDR3 of 13 amino acids. The sequence is cut down to CDR3 DNA, 39 bases in frame from base 1. General findings and caveats noted by the study authors: No statistical method was used to fix the sample size in advance, and group allocation was not hidden from the investigators. Most expanded thyroid clonotypes (frequency above 0.001) were also found in blood, which suggests that blood repertoires may mirror thyroid immune responses. In validation, the model predicted progression to ophthalmopathy a median of roughly 6.5 months before onset, with around 70% sensitivity and 72.22% specificity. A model built on a 13 V-J signature distinguished ophthalmopathy from stable hyperthyroidism, reaching 87.88% sensitivity and approximately 81% specificity in cross-validation and 80%/75% in testing.

Patients with uncontrolled infections, other autoimmune diseases, pregnancy or lactation were excluded. Diagnoses relied on clinical symptoms, serum thyroxine and TRAb, thyroid ultrasound and orbital computed tomography. Total RNA was extracted with Trizol reagent, and quality was checked on an Agilent 2100 Bioanalyzer. What was sequenced was peripheral blood or thyroid tissue (not recorded which). The V gene is TRBV12-3 or TRBV12-4 and the J gene is TRBJ2-5; D gene: possibly TRBD1, on 5 matching bases. The clonotype originates from an adult woman with Graves' disease, either hyperthyroidism or ophthalmopathy (not recorded which). The bases are TGTGCCGGCAGTTTAGGGGTATGGGAGACCCAGTACTTC. This codes for CAGSLGVWETQYF.